This T cell receptor (beta chain) was sequenced in a study of blood T cell repertoires in COVID-19. Study at large: Sites across the United States, Italy and Spain contributed samples from acute and convalescent COVID-19. PBMCs, B-cell-depleted T cells, or T cells were the source of the cDNA or gDNA that made up the material.

As originally analysed: Estimated nucleated cell counts came from reference gene primer amplification. Libraries were prepared by immunoSEQ multiplex PCR; TCRdb keeps only in-frame clonotypes and omits some of them. The V and J calls and the clone size are those of that table, but D and trimming were determined from the DNA. The repertoire holds some 150,000 clones, with more than 80% as singletons. Losses at the gene ends were 3 bases for V and 3 bases for J; bases not matched to a gene: 4. Germline assignment: CDR1 SGDLS and CDR2 YYNGEE. The CDR3 consists of 15 residues. Sequencing input: peripheral blood. The sequence derives from a woman aged 55-75 years with active COVID-19. This chain links TRBV9 with TRBJ2-5; 11 nucleotides align to TRBD2. CDR3 amino acids: CASSDRGLAEETQYF. DNA for the CDR3: TGTGCCAGCAGCGACCGGGGACTAGCGGAAGAGACCCAGTACTTC.